This T cell receptor (beta chain) was identified in a study of glioma-infiltrating T cells after dendritic cell vaccination (dated by TCRdb to 2016 to 2017). About the study as a whole: Of the roughly 15 glioblastoma patients in the cohort, all drawn from Phase I and II dendritic cell vaccination trials, 9 were newly diagnosed and 6 had recurrent disease. Between 2003 and 2012, patients were given autologous tumor lysate-pulsed dendritic cell vaccination. To make the vaccine, monocyte-derived dendritic cells were cultured for roughly seven days with IL-4 and GM-CSF and then pulsed overnight with autologous tumor lysate. Patients received three intradermal dendritic cell vaccine injections at biweekly intervals in the arm below the axilla. Deep sequencing of TCR beta CDR3 regions was used to quantify tumor-infiltrating lymphocyte content and compare tumor and blood repertoires in dendritic cell-vaccinated glioblastoma patients. TCR sequencing metrics, including TIL content and tumor-blood repertoire overlap, were correlated with survival after dendritic cell vaccination. What the authors observed across the whole study: Longer time to progression and overall survival after dendritic cell vaccination were predicted by higher estimated pretreatment TIL content. The cohort was small and heterogeneous, only a few patients had full blood and tumor sets, and even fewer had initial-recurrent tumor pairs. The response model built on TCR overlap across three groups was characterized as speculative, with prospective validation still needed. No direct relationship between TCR clonality and survival was found, suggesting a diverse polyclonal response may matter.

TCRB CDR3 regions were amplified from approximately 2 ug genomic DNA, or all available DNA if less, using the immunoSEQ assay. The multiplex PCR relied on 60 forward primers for TCR V beta segments and 13 reverse primers for J beta segments. To estimate reads per starting template, synthetic control templates were spiked into each sample at limiting dilution. Reads of 87 bp were generated by sequencing on the Illumina HiSeq System. Under the source paper's analysis protocol: To remove PCR and sequencing errors, closely related sequences were merged with a nearest neighbor algorithm. TCR overlap was defined as the percentage of unique tumor TCR beta sequences that were also present in the same patient's peripheral blood. In its TCRdb copy, this immuneACCESS table keeps in-frame sequences only and misses some clones. Where compared with another copy, unresolved V genes explain less than half of these, and the others have no known cause. V and J calls and clone size are as listed in that table; D and trimming were resolved from the DNA. Within this sample are 98,000 or so clones, with less than 90% of them counted one time only. Jointly, the top ten make up under 6.5% of the sample.

From the cysteine through the phenylalanine, the CDR3 covers 15 amino acids. Only CDR3 DNA is held: 45 bases, read in frame from base 1. Trimming at the junction amounts to 3 bases on V and 0 bases on J, and the germline ends lie 12 bases apart. According to the germline V gene, CDR1 reads SGHDT and CDR2 reads YYEEEE. This specimen's time point label, interpreted: after dendritic cell vaccination, including at tumor progression/relapse. Patients were selected on the basis of adequate residual fresh-frozen tumor tissue and more than two years of available survival data. Molecular status otherwise varied across the glioblastoma patients, but none of them carried an isocitrate dehydrogenase mutation. PBMC were collected before vaccination, two weeks after the third vaccination, and at tumor progression if tumor progression occurred. Genomic DNA was extracted with the Qiagen DNeasy Blood extraction Kit.

As regards this clone: The target of this receptor is not known. Per-base quality was not reported, and no clone a single base away is much larger than it.

The sequence was collected from a human donor with glioblastoma. This specimen consisted of blood, obtained after dendritic cell vaccination. The V and J genes are TRBV5-6 and TRBJ1-2, with the D gene uncertain. DNA sequence: TGTGCCAGCAGCTCAAACGTCAGGACTAACTATGGCTACACCTTC. It specifies CASSSNVRTNYGYTF. The full variable domain, with segments outside the CDR3 supplied by the reference TRBV5-6 and TRBJ1-2 proteins, appears as DAGVTQSPTHLIKTRGQQVTLRCSPKSGHDTVSWYQQALGQGPQFIFQYYEEEERQRGNFPDRFSGHQFPNYSSELNVNALLLGDSALYLCASSSNVRTNYGYTFGSGTRLTVV.